This T cell receptor (beta chain) was documented in a study of T cell responses to AZD1222 COVID-19 vaccine. This clone was detected a few times. Here immunoSEQ multiplex PCR was the method, and the copy in TCRdb shows in-frame clones only, minus some. Here the sample spans about 100,000 clones, around nine tenths being singletons. This clonotype originated in an adult in good health. Here the sequenced sample was peripheral blood, taken on day 0 of AZD1222 vaccination.

This CDR3 is CASSLYWRQGVMGAFF. The CDR3, as DNA: TGTGCCAGCAGTTTATATTGGCGTCAGGGAGTTATGGGCGCTTTCTTT. This rearrangement joins TRBV27 to TRBJ1-1, with D maybe TRBD1 (5 bases). The CDR3 consists of 16 residues. Trimming pared 1 base from V and 11 bases from J, leaving 23 bases between. Per germline, CDR1 MNHEY and CDR2 SMNVEV (reference sequence).